This record concerns one TCR beta chain sequence. Antigen unknown. Germline loops: CDR1 SQVTM, CDR2 ANQGSEA. V was clipped by 4 bases and J by 9 bases, with 13 bases between them. The CDR3 loop spans 12 amino acids. Sequencing used immunoSEQ multiplex PCR; TCRdb keeps in-frame clones, though not all of them. The repertoire holds under 200,000 clones, with about 91% as singletons. This specimen belongs to a study of T cell responses to AZD1222 COVID-19 vaccine. Regarding the study as a whole: Nearly half of spike-specific TCRs reportedly target variant regions that are unmutated in the B.1.351 and B.1.1.7 variants. Distributed over spike, vaccine-associated CD4 TCRs predominated at 160-218 and 743-854.

The V gene is TRBV29-1, the J gene TRBJ1-3; D possibly corresponds to TRBD1 (6 bases). The TCR was taken from an adult in good health. Sequencing used peripheral blood, obtained on day 0 of MenACWY control vaccination. CDR3 protein: CSVGDRSSTIYF. CDR3 DNA: TGCAGCGTTGGAGACAGGTCAAGCACCATATATTTT.